These T cell receptor beta chains were read from a single sample in a study of PD-1 blockade in classical Hodgkin lymphoma. Profiling relied on immunoSEQ multiplex PCR, and the TCRdb table lists in-frame clones only, not all of them. The sample shows about 14,000 clones, about 80% of them seen only once. The sample consisted of peripheral blood mononuclear cells (PBMCs), taken at baseline. The receptors stem from a human donor with classical Hodgkin lymphoma. The CDR3 runs from the conserved cysteine through the conserved F or W. D genes are given only for firm matches. Size is omitted from some rows. Given values are once, few, many or a class for expanded clones.

clone_size	v_call	j_call	d_call	cdr3_aa	cdr3_nt
-	TRBV6-1	TRBJ2-5	TRBD2	CASSAEIAGGPGETQYF	TGTGCCAGCAGTGCCGAAATAGCGGGGGGGCCTGGAGAGACCCAGTACTTC
once	TRBV7-2	TRBJ2-2	TRBD2	CASSASGGPGTGELFF	TGTGCCAGCAGTGCCTCGGGGGGGCCTGGAACCGGGGAGCTGTTTTTT
-	TRBV6-5	TRBJ1-4	-	CASRKGRATNEKLFF	TGTGCCAGCAGAAAGGGCAGGGCAACTAATGAAAAACTGTTTTTT
-	TRBV6-6	TRBJ2-3	TRBD2	CASRKRAGGTDTQYF	TGTGCCAGCAGAAAACGAGCGGGGGGCACAGATACGCAGTATTTT
-	TRBV2	TRBJ2-1	-	CASSASNQAYNEQFF	TGTGCCAGCAGTGCCTCGAACCAAGCCTACAATGAGCAGTTCTTC
-	TRBV27	TRBJ2-7	TRBD2	CASSFRGGLEQYF	TGTGCCAGCAGTTTTCGGGGGGGGTTGGAGCAGTACTTC
-	TRBV6-9	TRBJ1-2	-	CASSWNRVGDGYTF	TGTGCCAGCAGTTGGAACAGGGTGGGGGATGGCTACACCTTC
-	TRBV19	TRBJ2-7	TRBD1	CASKGQGAEEQYF	TGTGCCAGTAAGGGACAGGGGGCGGAGGAGCAGTACTTC
-	TRBV9	TRBJ2-1	-	CASAGDSSYNEQFF	TGTGCCAGCGCAGGGGATAGCTCCTACAATGAGCAGTTCTTC
-	TRBV12-5	TRBJ2-7	TRBD1	CASGWTRDRSYEQYF	TGTGCTAGTGGTTGGACTCGGGACAGGTCCTACGAGCAGTACTTC
-	TRBV18	TRBJ1-2	-	CASSPPTPGYGYTF	TGTGCCAGCTCACCACCGACCCCCGGCTATGGCTACACCTTC
-	TRBV16	TRBJ2-5	-	CASSLMGAETQYF	TGTGCCAGCAGCCTCATGGGGGCGGAGACCCAGTACTTC
-	TRBV7-2	TRBJ2-3	-	CASSPGDYTDTQYF	TGTGCCAGCAGCCCAGGGGACTACACAGATACGCAGTATTTT
-	TRBV11-1	TRBJ2-7	TRBD1	CASSSVGQLSYEQYF	TGTGCCAGCAGCTCAGTGGGACAGCTCTCCTACGAGCAGTACTTC
-	TRBV5-8	TRBJ1-2	-	CASSLGGFYGYTF	TGTGCCAGCAGCTTGGGGGGGTTTTATGGCTACACCTTC
-	TRBV10-3	TRBJ2-1	-	CAISESNWGRQFF	TGTGCCATCAGTGAGTCGAATTGGGGTAGGCAGTTCTTC
-	TRBV13	TRBJ2-7	TRBD1	CASSPDRGYEQYF	TGTGCCAGCAGCCCAGACAGGGGGTACGAGCAGTACTTC
-	TRBV15	TRBJ1-5	-	CATSMGAGFNQPQHF	TGTGCCACCAGCATGGGGGCAGGGTTTAATCAGCCCCAGCATTTT
once	TRBV5-1	TRBJ1-4	TRBD1	CASSWDRETNEKLFF	TGCGCCAGCAGCTGGGACAGGGAAACTAATGAAAAACTGTTTTTT
-	TRBV29-1	TRBJ2-7	-	CSAKAQGWDEQYF	TGCAGCGCTAAGGCCCAGGGGTGGGACGAGCAGTACTTC
-	TRBV18	TRBJ2-5	-	CASSASQSETQYF	TGTGCCAGCTCAGCATCGCAGTCGGAGACCCAGTACTTC
-	TRBV5-1	TRBJ1-6	-	CASSLDRVENNSPLHF	TGCGCCAGCAGCTTGGACCGGGTGGAGAATAATTCACCCCTCCACTTT
-	TRBV10-3	TRBJ1-2	-	CAISVETSHGYTF	TGTGCCATCAGTGTCGAGACAAGCCATGGCTACACCTTC
-	TRBV19	TRBJ1-1	-	CASSIGRGSLEAFF	TGTGCCAGTAGTATCGGGAGGGGCAGTTTAGAAGCTTTCTTT
-	TRBV21-1	TRBJ1-1	-	CASSSRKIQGMNTEAFF	TGTGCCAGCAGCAGTCGCAAAATACAGGGAATGAACACTGAAGCTTTCTTT
-	TRBV5-6	TRBJ2-5	TRBD2	CASSFPSGPPQETQYF	TGTGCCAGCAGCTTTCCTAGCGGGCCGCCTCAAGAGACCCAGTACTTC
-	TRBV18	TRBJ1-2	-	CASSPGDGGYTF	TGTGCCAGCTCACCGGGGGACGGAGGCTACACCTTC
-	TRBV9	TRBJ2-2	-	CASSARGAEAGELFF	TGTGCCAGCAGCGCCAGGGGAGCTGAGGCCGGGGAGCTGTTTTTT
-	TRBV6-5	TRBJ2-5	-	CASSYSSGETQYF	TGTGCCAGCAGTTACTCGAGCGGGGAGACCCAGTACTTC
-	TRBV7-2	TRBJ2-5	-	CASSLMGQTQYF	TGTGCCAGCAGCTTAATGGGGCAGACCCAGTACTTC
-	TRBV2	TRBJ1-1	-	CASSISNTEAFF	TGTGCCAGCAGCATTTCAAATACTGAAGCTTTCTTT
-	TRBV7-3	TRBJ1-2	TRBD1	CASSRDSFYGYTF	TGTGCCAGCAGCCGGGACAGTTTCTATGGCTACACCTTC
-	TRBV28	TRBJ1-2	-	CASSFSANYGYTF	TGTGCCAGCAGTTTTTCGGCGAACTATGGCTACACCTTC
-	TRBV7-2	TRBJ2-1	-	CASSLGTSGPGAGGEQFF	TGTGCCAGCAGCTTAGGTACGAGTGGTCCGGGGGCCGGGGGTGAGCAGTTCTTC
-	TRBV28	TRBJ1-3	-	CASSLSAGRGNTIYF	TGTGCCAGCAGTTTATCGGCAGGCCGAGGAAACACCATATATTTT
-	TRBV7-9	TRBJ2-4	-	CASSLTENIQYF	TGTGCCAGCAGTTTGACAGAGAACATTCAGTACTTC
-	TRBV5-4	TRBJ2-3	-	CASSLTGTDTQYF	TGTGCCAGCAGCTTGACAGGGACAGATACGCAGTATTTT
-	TRBV4-3	TRBJ2-7	-	CASSQDLGREQYF	TGCGCCAGCAGCCAAGATCTCGGTAGGGAGCAGTACTTC
few	TRBV9	TRBJ1-6	TRBD1	CASSPLGQGFSPLHF	TGTGCCAGCAGCCCATTAGGACAGGGGTTTTCACCCCTCCACTTT
medium-sized	TRBV5-4	TRBJ2-5	-	CASSLVRGSQETQYF	TGTGCCAGCAGCTTGGTACGGGGCTCACAAGAGACCCAGTACTTC
-	TRBV7-8	TRBJ1-3	-	CASSLSTGNTIYF	TGTGCCAGCAGCTTATCGACTGGAAACACCATATATTTT
-	TRBV28	TRBJ1-4	-	CASRVGSGEINEKLFF	TGTGCCAGCAGAGTAGGTTCGGGGGAAATTAATGAAAAACTGTTTTTT
-	TRBV19	TRBJ1-2	TRBD1	CASEDRVGYGYTF	TGTGCCAGTGAGGACAGGGTGGGCTATGGCTACACCTTC
-	TRBV7-6	TRBJ2-5	-	CASSPSGTQETQYF	TGTGCCAGCAGCCCATCCGGGACACAAGAGACCCAGTACTTC
-	TRBV6-6	TRBJ1-1	-	CASSSGRNTEAFF	TGTGCCAGCAGCTCAGGACGGAACACTGAAGCTTTCTTT
-	TRBV10-1	TRBJ1-1	-	CASSEKDLESEAFF	TGCGCCAGCAGTGAGAAGGATCTGGAGTCTGAAGCTTTCTTT
-	TRBV30	TRBJ2-6	-	CAWSAVLSGANVLTF	TGTGCCTGGAGTGCAGTCCTCTCTGGGGCCAACGTCCTGACTTTC
-	TRBV12-5	TRBJ2-7	-	CASGLRNRADEQYF	TGTGCTAGTGGTTTGAGAAACAGGGCCGACGAGCAGTACTTC
few	TRBV28	TRBJ2-1	TRBD2	CASRTSGGANEQFF	TGTGCCAGCAGAACTAGCGGGGGGGCTAATGAGCAGTTCTTC
-	TRBV5-1	TRBJ2-7	TRBD1	CASSFDRGGYEQYF	TGCGCCAGCAGCTTTGACAGGGGCGGCTACGAGCAGTACTTC
once	TRBV7-9	TRBJ2-1	TRBD2	CASSLELAGHQVF	TGTGCCAGCAGCTTAGAACTAGCGGGACATCAAGTCTTC
once	TRBV27	TRBJ2-2	-	CASSLKRGTNTGELFF	TGTGCCAGCAGTTTGAAGAGGGGGACGAACACCGGGGAGCTGTTTTTT
-	TRBV28	TRBJ2-5	-	CASSPRTVQETQYF	TGTGCCAGCAGCCCTAGGACAGTCCAAGAGACCCAGTACTTC
-	TRBV19	TRBJ1-1	-	CASSIGQVGAEAFF	TGTGCCAGTAGTATCGGGCAGGTGGGAGCTGAAGCTTTCTTT
few	TRBV5-1	TRBJ2-7	-	CASSFGGGVTYEQYF	TGCGCCAGCAGCTTTGGAGGAGGAGTAACGTACGAGCAGTACTTC
-	TRBV7-8	TRBJ2-5	-	CASSLDSKTQYF	TGTGCCAGCAGCTTAGATTCGAAGACCCAGTACTTC
-	TRBV28	TRBJ2-7	-	CASSLAFGEQYF	TGTGCCAGCAGTTTGGCTTTCGGCGAGCAGTACTTC
-	TRBV2	TRBJ1-2	-	CASSEVRSDYGYTF	TGTGCCAGCAGTGAGGTCCGATCCGACTATGGCTACACCTTC
-	TRBV2	TRBJ1-6	-	CASSEAQGRRSSYNSPLHF	TGTGCCAGCAGTGAAGCGCAGGGCCGGCGGAGCTCCTATAATTCACCCCTCCACTTT
-	TRBV30	TRBJ2-7	-	CAWTPRGSYEQYF	TGTGCCTGGACCCCCCGGGGGTCCTACGAGCAGTACTTC